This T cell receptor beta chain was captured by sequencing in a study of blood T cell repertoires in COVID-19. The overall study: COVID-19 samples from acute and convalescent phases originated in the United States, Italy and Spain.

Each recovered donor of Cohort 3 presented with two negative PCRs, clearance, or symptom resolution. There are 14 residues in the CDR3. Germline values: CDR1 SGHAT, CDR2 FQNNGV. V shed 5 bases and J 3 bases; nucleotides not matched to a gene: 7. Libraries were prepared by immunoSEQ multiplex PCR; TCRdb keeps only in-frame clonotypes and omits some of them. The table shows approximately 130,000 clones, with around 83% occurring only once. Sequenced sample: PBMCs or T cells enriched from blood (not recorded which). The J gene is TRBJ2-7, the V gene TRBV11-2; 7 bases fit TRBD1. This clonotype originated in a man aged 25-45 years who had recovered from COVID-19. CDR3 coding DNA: TGTGCCAGCAGCGTGACAGGGCTTGGCTACGAGCAGTACTTC. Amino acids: CASSVTGLGYEQYF.